Detailed here is one TCR beta chain. The sample is drawn from a study of blood T cell repertoires in COVID-19. Study as a whole: Italy, Spain and the United States were the sources of the convalescent and acute COVID-19 samples.

The data were produced by immunoSEQ multiplex PCR, yet TCRdb's version contains in-frame clones alone and is incomplete. The sample lists roughly 220,000 clones, more than 65% seen once, with 2% to 2.5% in the top ten. This CDR3 has 14 amino acids. CDR1 is SEHNR, CDR2 FQNEAQ, per germline (reference sequence). V was trimmed by 3 bases and J by 4 bases, leaving 10 bases between them. This TCR derives from a woman in her sixties with acute or convalescent COVID-19. This chain connects TRBV7-9 to TRBJ2-1, with a tentative D call TRBD2 (5 bases). The specimen was peripheral blood. The CDR3 is CASSLSGVYNEQFF. DNA of the CDR3: TGTGCCAGCAGCTTGAGCGGAGTTTACAATGAGCAGTTCTTC.